This entry concerns a single T cell receptor beta chain. Its target is unknown. Germline trimming cut 1 base from V and 6 bases from J; bases unmatched to any gene: 3. The CDR3 extends over 16 amino acids. The germline V gene encodes CDR1 SGHAT and CDR2 FQNNGV. Sequenced by immunoSEQ multiplex PCR; TCRdb stores in-frame clones only, minus some. Among some 35,000 clones listed, about 80% were seen once. The data stem from a study of OX40 agonist ivuxolimab in advanced cancers. For the study at large: Dose-escalation patients had hepatocellular carcinoma, melanoma, renal cell or head and neck cancer. The dose-escalation cohort was around 83% male, with a mean age of around 60 years, ranging roughly 23 to 85. Overall study findings and caveats: The antigen specificity of the peripheral T cells (those that were expanded) was not determined. Those patients achieving a partial response at 0.1-3.0 mg/kg showed among the lowest clonal expansion.

The clonotype was recovered from an adult with an advanced solid tumor such as melanoma, head and neck, liver or kidney cancer. Sequencing used CD4+ or CD8+ T cells sorted from blood, obtained in a trial of the OX40 agonist ivuxolimab. The chain couples TRBV11-2 to TRBJ2-3; 14 nucleotides align to TRBD2. The CDR3 reads CASSLVGTSGSDTQYF. In DNA, the CDR3 is TGTGCCAGCAGCTTAGTGGGGACTAGCGGGAGTGATACGCAGTATTTT. Complete variable domain (other parts from reference TRBV11-2 and TRBJ2-3): EAGVAQSPRYKIIEKRQSVAFWCNPISGHATLYWYQQILGQGPKLLIQFQNNGVVDDSQLPKDRFSAERLKGVDSTLKIQPAKLEDSAVYLCASSLVGTSGSDTQYFGPGTRLTVL.